These T cell receptor beta chains were read from a single sample in a study of T-cell reconstitution after alpha-beta-depleted transplantation in children. TCRdb reanalysed the PCR reads using MiXCR and keeps one entry per CDR3 protein. The table shows about 420,000 distinct CDR3 sequences, with about 16% occurring only once. Sequencing used PBMCs, mostly from graft donor cells, obtained 360 days after TCRalphabeta/CD19-depleted stem cell transplant. Receptors were obtained from a boy in the first two years of life who had a stem cell transplant for Wiskott-Aldrich syndrome, so the T cells may come from the graft donor. Both conserved end residues are part of each CDR3. Fields, in order: J gene, V gene, CDR3 protein.

J: TRBJ2-5
V: TRBV6-1
CDR3: CASKPILGEETQYF

J: TRBJ1-4
V: TRBV11-2
CDR3: CASSSSGDEKLFF

J: TRBJ2-1
V: TRBV5-4
CDR3: CASSLAGGRGANEQFF

J: TRBJ1-1
V: TRBV7-9
CDR3: CASSSIQGLAFF

J: TRBJ2-7
V: TRBV12-3/TRBV12-4
CDR3: CASSPRGRHEQYF

J: TRBJ2-5
V: TRBV2
CDR3: CASSRSTGKWETQYF

J: TRBJ2-7
V: TRBV5-1
CDR3: CASSSMTDSWTYEQYF

J: TRBJ1-6
V: TRBV12-3/TRBV12-4
CDR3: CASSPRARSPLHF

J: TRBJ2-1
V: TRBV6-4
CDR3: CASSRDVSSYNEQFF

J: TRBJ2-1
V: TRBV12-3/TRBV12-4
CDR3: CASTKAGASNEQFF

J: TRBJ2-2
V: TRBV7-6
CDR3: CASSVIPGEELFF

J: TRBJ1-1
V: TRBV3-1
CDR3: CASSQEAGEAFF

J: TRBJ2-1
V: TRBV20-1
CDR3: CSARGDRGNEQFF

J: TRBJ2-5
V: TRBV12-3/TRBV12-4
CDR3: CASSLGVIQETQYF

J: TRBJ2-1
V: TRBV5-1
CDR3: CASSLVSVGNNEQFF

J: TRBJ2-1
V: TRBV18
CDR3: CASSPRAGNPYNEQFF

J: TRBJ2-7
V: TRBV5-1
CDR3: CASRVRGAGEQYF